The sequence of this T cell receptor (beta chain) was determined in a study of T cell responses to AZD1222 COVID-19 vaccine. Whole-study findings and limits: AZD1222 recipients seropositive at baseline numbered only 5 to 7. Among spike-specific TCRs, nearly half reportedly target unmutated variant regions. White British donors predominated, females outnumbered males, and clonal diversity was possibly underestimated. Vaccine-associated CD4 TCRs spanned spike, dominant at 160-218 and 743-854.

Data came from immunoSEQ multiplex PCR; TCRdb stores just in-frame clones and leaves some out. The table has around 100,000 clones, nearly 90% seen once. The trim removed 5 bases at V and 6 bases at J, leaving 11 bases unmatched. The CDR3 extends over 15 amino acids. Germline V gene sequence: CDR1 SEHNR, CDR2 FQNEAQ (reference sequence). Details on this clone: Antigen: not known.

The receptor was isolated from an adult in good health. V usage is TRBV7-9 and J usage is TRBJ2-3, with 7 nucleotides matching TRBD2. The source was peripheral blood, collected on day 0 of AZD1222 vaccination. CDR3 coding DNA: TGTGCCAGCAGCCTCACCGGGACTACGGTGGATACGCAGTATTTT. It codes for CASSLTGTTVDTQYF.